Below are 20 T cell receptor beta chains sequenced from a single sample in a study of T cells in Graves' hyperthyroidism and ophthalmopathy. RNA transcripts served as the template for amplifying TCR beta CDR3 regions. RT-PCR in the first round (using the HTBI primer set) targeted the TCR CDR3. TCRdb reprocessed the multiplex PCR reads with MiXCR, giving one entry per CDR3 protein. This table has a few hundred thousand distinct CDR3 sequences, roughly 18% appearing once. Input material: blood. The receptors come from a man aged 40-49 years with Graves' hyperthyroidism.

The CDR3 region is CASRRGQSGNEKLFF. DNA of the CDR3: TGTGCCAGCAGGAGAGGACAGTCCGGTAATGAAAAACTGTTTTTT. This chain uses TRBV6-1 with TRBJ1-4, with TRBD1 as a possible D gene (6 bases). Trimming removed 6 bases at V and 4 bases at J, with 15 bases between. Germline V gene sequence: CDR1 MNHNS, CDR2 SASEGT. This CDR3 has 15 residues.

The rearrangement links TRBV4-1 to TRBJ2-7, with 8 bases that match TRBD1. Trimming removed 4 bases from V and 5 bases from J; junction bases left unmatched: 10. Germline V gene sequence: CDR1 MGHRA, CDR2 YSYEKL. This CDR3 contains 15 residues. As DNA, the CDR3 is TGCGCCAGCAGCCTTTCCGGGACAGGACTCAACGAGCAGTACTTC. Translated: CASSLSGTGLNEQYF.

Many counts were recorded for this clonotype. The chain is built from TRBV7-2 and TRBJ1-2, with D unresolved. The germline CDR1 and CDR2 sequences are SGHTA and FQGNSA. V lost 3 bases and J 7 bases, leaving 6 bases between the germline ends. The length of the CDR3 is 11 residues. CDR3 amino acids: CASSLGSGYTF. In nucleotides, the CDR3 is TGTGCCAGCAGCTTGGGGTCTGGCTACACCTTC.

In this sample, this clonotype turned up many times. CDR3 in DNA: TGTGCCAGCAGCCCTCCGGGACTAGCGTCCTACAATGAGCAGTTCTTC. Amino acids: CASSPPGLASYNEQFF. V and J are TRBV3-1 and TRBJ2-1, with 10 bases lining up with TRBD2. Germline-derived CDR1 and CDR2 are LGHDT and YNNKEL (reference sequence). Trimming removed 4 bases from V and 1 base from J; junction bases left unmatched: 4. This CDR3 contains 16 residues.

This clonotype showed up many times. CDR3 in DNA: TGCAGTGCTTGCCCTAGCGGGGACTCCTACGAGCAGTACTTC. Its translation: CSACPSGDSYEQYF. The chain has TRBV20-1 and TRBJ2-7; 9 bases line up with TRBD2. This CDR3 spans 14 amino acids. CDR1 is DFQATT and CDR2 is SNEGSKA in the germline V gene (reference sequence). With 5 bases clipped from V and 0 bases from J, the junction kept 5 bases outside the gene matches.

This clonotype was seen repeatedly, ten times or more. The chain joins TRBV5-1 to TRBJ2-2; no clear D gene. Germline lookup yields CDR1 SGHRS and CDR2 YFSETQ. CDR3 length: 14 amino acids. V was pared by 5 bases and J by 4 bases, with 12 bases between. In DNA form, the CDR3 reads TGCGCCAGCAGGGATATCGCGTCCACCGGGGAGCTGTTTTTT. As protein: CASRDIASTGELFF.

The table lists this clonotype with a few counts. The CDR3 spells CASSGTSGGLITDTQYF. In DNA, the CDR3 is TGTGCCAGCAGTGGGACTAGCGGGGGCCTAATCACAGATACGCAGTATTTT. The chain recombines TRBV25-1 with TRBJ2-3; TRBD2 matches at 13 bases. The CDR3 is made up of 17 amino acids. The V gene end was trimmed by 4 bases and the J gene end by 2 bases; junction bases not matched to a gene: 6. In germline, CDR1 is MGHDK, CDR2 SYGVNS. Filled out from reference TRBV25-1 and TRBJ2-3, the complete variable domain reads EADIYQTPRYLVIGTGKKITLECSQTMGHDKMYWYQQDPGMELHLIHYSYGVNSTEKGDLSSESTVSRIRTEHFPLTLESARPSHTSQYLCASSGTSGGLITDTQYFGPGTRLTVL.

This clonotype showed up many times. This chain links TRBV7-2 with TRBJ1-1; D gene uncertain. The CDR3 extends over 15 amino acids. Per germline, CDR1 SGHTA and CDR2 FQGNSA. V was pared by 2 bases and J by 2 bases, with 12 bases between. The CDR3 nucleotides are TGTGCCAGCAGCTTACGAGTCTGGGTAAACACTGAAGCTTTCTTT. Protein product: CASSLRVWVNTEAFF.

J is TRBJ1-5 and V is TRBV7-9; TRBD1 matches at 7 bases. CDR3 length: 15 residues. Germline V lookup: CDR1 SEHNR, CDR2 FQNEAQ (reference sequence). J was trimmed by 6 bases and V by 5 bases; bases with no gene match: 10. Here the CDR3 DNA reads TGTGCCAGCAGCGCGCAACAGGGGAGTGGTCAGCCCCAGCATTTT. It yields the protein CASSAQQGSGQPQHF.

The table lists this clonotype with a few counts. The chain links TRBV19 to TRBJ1-1; 7 nucleotides align to TRBD1. Germline V CDR1 and CDR2: LNHDA, SQIVND (reference sequence). This CDR3 comprises 12 residues. V was pared by 7 bases and J by 4 bases, with 3 bases of the junction left unmatched. CDR3 region: CASKTGATEAFF. In nucleotides, the CDR3 is TGTGCCAGTAAAACAGGGGCCACTGAAGCTTTCTTT.

The rearrangement joins TRBV6-1 to TRBJ2-7; D not resolved. CDR3 length: 12 residues. Germline V gives CDR1 MNHNS, CDR2 SASEGT. The V gene lost 7 bases and the J gene lost 2 bases, with 9 bases spanning the gap. CDR3 bases: TGTGCCAGCAAGTCAGGACCCTACGAGCAGTACTTC. Residues: CASKSGPYEQYF.

This clonotype showed up many times. V gene TRBV7-2 combines with J gene TRBJ2-2; 10 positions match TRBD2. The CDR3 spans 13 residues. Germline-derived CDR1 and CDR2 are SGHTA and FQGNSA. V was pared by 5 bases and J by 11 bases, with 5 bases of the junction left unmatched. For the CDR3, the DNA is TGTGCCAGCAGCCCGAGGACTAGCGGTGAGCTGTTTTTT. Its translation is CASSPRTSGELFF.

This sequence joins TRBV24-1 and TRBJ1-2, with D unclear. The CDR3 sequence is 14 residues long. CDR1 and CDR2 (germline): KGHDR, SFDVKD. The germline V and J ends were trimmed by 2 bases and 6 bases, with 12 bases remaining between them. CDR3 protein: CATSDYTDLNGYTF. The CDR3 nucleotides are TGTGCCACCAGTGATTATACGGATTTAAATGGCTACACCTTC.

This clonotype was seen ten or more times. The chain carries TRBV20-1 and TRBJ1-6, with TRBD1 matching 7 bases. Trimming at V came to 3 bases and at J to 5 bases, leaving 7 bases not matched to a gene. The V gene's germline CDR1 is DFQATT and CDR2 SNEGSKA (reference sequence). The CDR3 sequence is 15 residues long. The CDR3 bases are TGCAGTGCTAGCCTCGACAGGGTCGATAATTCACCCCTCCACTTT. Translated: CSASLDRVDNSPLHF.

Ten or more counts support this clonotype. V and J are TRBV7-2 and TRBJ1-2; maybe TRBD1 (6 bases). The CDR3 length is 16 residues. Trimming removed 5 bases at V and 3 bases at J, with 19 bases between. Looked up from germline, CDR1 is SGHTA and CDR2 is FQGNSA. CDR3 DNA sequence: TGTGCCAGCAGCCATACGAACAGGGTGGCTGACTATGGCTACACCTTC. This sequence encodes CASSHTNRVADYGYTF.

This clonotype came up a few times. The chain combines TRBV29-1 with TRBJ1-1; D is unclear. V shed 2 bases and J shed 0 bases, with 7 bases lying between them. Germline V gene data show CDR1 as SQVTM and CDR2 as ANQGSEA. The CDR3 runs 13 residues. CDR3 protein: CSVERELNTEAFF. Here the CDR3 DNA reads TGCAGCGTTGAACGGGAATTGAACACTGAAGCTTTCTTT. The full variable domain, with the rest looked up from reference TRBV29-1 and TRBJ1-1, is SAVISQKPSRDICQRGTSLTIQCQVDSQVTMMFWYRQQPGQSLTLIATANQGSEATYESGFVIDKFPISRPNLTFSTLTVSNMSPEDSSIYLCSVERELNTEAFFGQGTRLTVV.

This clonotype showed up many times. The chain recombines TRBV29-1 with TRBJ2-1, with D perhaps matching TRBD1 (6 bases). This CDR3 is built from 17 residues. Trimming took 3 bases from V and 3 from J, leaving 21 bases between them. Germline V CDR1 and CDR2: SQVTM, ANQGSEA. This CDR3 is CSVDFGRGQGIYNEQFF. The CDR3 coding sequence is TGCAGCGTTGACTTCGGGCGTGGGCAGGGGATCTACAATGAGCAGTTCTTC.

The rearrangement uses TRBV5-1 and TRBJ2-2; 9 bases agree with TRBD1. The CDR3 is 16 residues long. Germline CDR1 and CDR2: SGHRS and YFSETQ. J gave up 7 bases and V 4 bases, and 11 bases lay outside the gene matches. CDR3 protein: CASSGPGQGYGGELFF. The DNA for the CDR3 is TGCGCCAGCAGCGGTCCGGGACAGGGATACGGCGGGGAGCTGTTTTTT. The full variable domain, its missing parts supplied by reference TRBV5-1 and TRBJ2-2, is KAGVTQTPRYLIKTRGQQVTLSCSPISGHRSVSWYQQTPGQGLQFLFEYFSETQRNKGNFPGRFSGRQFSNSRSEMNVSTLELGDSALYLCASSGPGQGYGGELFFGEGSRLTVL.

The chain is built from TRBV9 and TRBJ2-2; D not resolved. V lost 0 bases, J lost 3 bases, and 9 bases lay in between. This CDR3 is built from 15 residues. Germline CDR1 SGDLS, CDR2 YYNGEE. CDR3 sequence reads: CASSVEQSYTGELFF. The CDR3 DNA follows: TGTGCCAGCAGCGTAGAACAGTCCTACACCGGGGAGCTGTTTTTT. Variable domain in full (rest from reference TRBV9 and TRBJ2-2): DSGVTQTPKHLITATGQRVTLRCSPRSGDLSVYWYQQSLDQGLQFLIQYYNGEERAKGNILERFSAQQFPDLHSELNLSSLELGDSALYFCASSVEQSYTGELFFGEGSRLTVL.

This chain connects TRBV10-3 to TRBJ2-5, with D perhaps matching TRBD1 (5 bases). Trimming took 2 bases from V and 4 from J, leaving 14 bases between them. The CDR3 loop spans 15 amino acids. CDR1 is ENHRY and CDR2 is SYGVKD in the germline V gene. The CDR3 region is CAISENPRQGETQYF. The CDR3, as DNA: TGTGCCATCAGTGAGAACCCCAGGCAGGGAGAGACCCAGTACTTC.